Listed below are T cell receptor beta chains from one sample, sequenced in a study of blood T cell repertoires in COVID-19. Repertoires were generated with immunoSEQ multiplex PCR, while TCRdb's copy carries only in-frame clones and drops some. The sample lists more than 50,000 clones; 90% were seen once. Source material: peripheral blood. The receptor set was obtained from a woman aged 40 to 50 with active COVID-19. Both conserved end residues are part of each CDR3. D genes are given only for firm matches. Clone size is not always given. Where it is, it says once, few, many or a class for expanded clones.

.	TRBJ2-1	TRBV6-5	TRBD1	TGTGCCAGCAGTTACGACAGGGGGCCCTACAATGAGCAGTTCTTC	CASSYDRGPYNEQFF
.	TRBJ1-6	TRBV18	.	TGTGCCAGCTCACCACAGGGGTATGGGAATTCACCCCTCCACTTT	CASSPQGYGNSPLHF
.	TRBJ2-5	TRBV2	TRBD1	TGTGCCAGCATTCGGGACAGCCAAGAGACCCAGTACTTC	CASIRDSQETQYF
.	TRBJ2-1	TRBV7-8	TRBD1	TGTGCCAGCAGCCCCGGGACAGGGGGGGGCTTCAATGAGCAGTTCTTC	CASSPGTGGGFNEQFF
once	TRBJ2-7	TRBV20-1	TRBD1	TGCAGTGCTAGTGTGCAGGGGGCGGACGAGCAGTACTTC	CSASVQGADEQYF
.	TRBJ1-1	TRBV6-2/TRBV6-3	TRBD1	TGTGCCAGCAGCACACAGGGGATCAGAACTGAAGCTTTCTTT	CASSTQGIRTEAFF
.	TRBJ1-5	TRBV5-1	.	TGCGCCAGCAGCACAGGCGATAGCAATCAGCCCCAGCATTTT	CASSTGDSNQPQHF
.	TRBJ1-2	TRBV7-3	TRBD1	TGTGCCAGCAGCTCAGCTCCAGGGGGCGGCTACACCTTC	CASSSAPGGGYTF
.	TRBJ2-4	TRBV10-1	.	TGCGCCAGCAGTGAAGGGGCCAGACCAGCCAAAAACATTCAGTACTTC	CASSEGARPAKNIQYF
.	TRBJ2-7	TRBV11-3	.	TGTGCCAGCAGCTCCCGTCGGGACTTGGGCTACGAGCAGTACTTC	CASSSRRDLGYEQYF
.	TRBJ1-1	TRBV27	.	TGTGCCAGCAGCCCTGGAGGGAGTACTGAAGCTTTCTTT	CASSPGGSTEAFF
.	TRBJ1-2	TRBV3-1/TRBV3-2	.	TGTGCCAGCAGCCAACTGGGGCGTGGCTACACCTTC	CASSQLGRGYTF
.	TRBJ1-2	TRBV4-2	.	TGTGCCAGCAGCCAAGAACCCAGGGACTATGGCTACACCTTC	CASSQEPRDYGYTF
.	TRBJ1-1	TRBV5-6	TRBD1	TGTGCCAGCAGCTTAGCGGAGGGGGCGACAGCTTTCTTT	CASSLAEGATAFF
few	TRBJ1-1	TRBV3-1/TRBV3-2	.	TGTGCCAGCAGCCAAGCTGCTGAAGCTTTCTTT	CASSQAAEAFF
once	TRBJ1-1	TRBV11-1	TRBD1	TGTGCCAGCAGCACAGGGGAAGGGACTGAAGCTTTCTTT	CASSTGEGTEAFF
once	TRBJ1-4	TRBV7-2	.	TGTGCCAGCAGCCTACAACTACAGGTCGGGGGGGAAAAACTGTTTTTT	CASSLQLQVGGEKLFF
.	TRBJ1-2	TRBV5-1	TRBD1	TGCGCCAGCAGCTCAGGACAGGGACCTTATGGCTACACCTTC	CASSSGQGPYGYTF
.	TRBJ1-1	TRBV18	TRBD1	TGTGCCAGCTCACCGGACGGGACAGACAACACTGAAGCTTTCTTT	CASSPDGTDNTEAFF
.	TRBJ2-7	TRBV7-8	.	TGTGCCAGCAGCTTAGGGGAGCAGGTTATAGCGGACTTC	CASSLGEQVIADF
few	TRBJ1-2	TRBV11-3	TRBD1	TGTGCCAGCAGCCCGACGGACAGGAGTTATCGTGGCTACACCTTC	CASSPTDRSYRGYTF
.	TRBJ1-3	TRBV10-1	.	TGCGCCAGCAGTGAGGACAGCTCTGGAAACACCATATATTTT	CASSEDSSGNTIYF
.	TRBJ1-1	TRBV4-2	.	TGTGCCAGCAGCCGCCCGGACAGCCCGAACACTGAAGCTTTCTTT	CASSRPDSPNTEAFF
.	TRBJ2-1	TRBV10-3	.	TGTGCCATCAGTGAAGGAGGACTCACCTCGGGTGAGCAGTTCTTC	CAISEGGLTSGEQFF
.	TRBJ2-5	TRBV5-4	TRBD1	TGTGCCAGCAGCATCAAACAGGGGGCTTGGGAGACCCAGTACTTC	CASSIKQGAWETQYF
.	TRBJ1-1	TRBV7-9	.	TGTGCAACAGATACCATGAACACTGAAGCTTTCTTT	CATDTMNTEAFF
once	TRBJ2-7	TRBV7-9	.	TGTGCCAGCAGCTTGGGCCAGGGCTACGGCGAGCAGTACTTC	CASSLGQGYGEQYF
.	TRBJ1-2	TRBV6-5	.	TGTGCCAGCAGCCCGGTCTTTTACTATGGCTACACCTTC	CASSPVFYYGYTF
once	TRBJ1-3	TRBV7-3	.	TGTGCCAGCAGCCTTGGACACAGCTCTGGAAACACCATATATTTT	CASSLGHSSGNTIYF